This TCR beta chain appears in the sequencing data of a study of cytomegalovirus exposure and HLA in healthy donors. Study-wide results and limits: There were several of the most significant clusters that appeared linked to common viral pathogens in a later analysis.

CDR3 length: 16 amino acids. Trimming removed 7 bases from V and 2 bases from J; junction bases left unmatched: 9. CDR1 LNHDA and CDR2 SQIVND come from the germline V gene (reference sequence). Researchers ran the PCR with 60 Vbeta and 13 Jbeta primers. TCRdb keeps only in-frame clones here, not all; method: immunoSEQ multiplex PCR. The table has 180,000 or so clones, approximately 82% seen once. In its sample, this clone was seen a few times. Its target is not known. This chain uses TRBV19 with TRBJ2-2; 8 positions match TRBD2. Sequencing was carried out using PBMCs. This TCR was recovered from a woman between 40 and 55 years old in good health and CMV-seropositive. CDR3 coding DNA: TGTGCCAGTACGAGGGAGCGGGAGATAAACACCGGGGAGCTGTTTTTT. Amino acid sequence: CASTREREINTGELFF.